Described below is a single TCR beta chain sequence and its context. This sample is part of a study of CD8+ T cells in alopecia areata. RNA was extracted and reverse transcribed into cDNA as the sequencing template. Measured with immunoSEQ multiplex PCR; TCRdb has only the in-frame clones, and not every one. The sample includes 90,000 to 150,000 clones, 30% to 40% of them seen just once. The germline gives CDR1 SGHRS, CDR2 YFSETQ. Between the trimmed V and J ends, which lost 6 bases and 0 bases, there was a span of 16 bases. The CDR3 runs to 17 residues. Sample: CD4+ T cells sorted from blood. The clonotype comes from a human donor with alopecia areata. The chain joins TRBV5-1 to TRBJ2-6; TRBD2 is a possible D gene (6 bases). The CDR3 sequence: CASTLSGAGSGANVLTF. The CDR3 region has the DNA TGCGCCAGCACCCTTAGCGGAGCTGGCTCTGGGGCCAACGTCCTGACTTTC.